The T cell receptor beta chain under discussion was sequenced for a study of technical replicates of blood from a handful of donors. Germline V CDR1 and CDR2: SNHLY, FYNNEI. The CDR3 extends over 13 amino acids. V lost 6 bases to trimming and J lost 6 bases, with 12 bases between them. TCRdb's copy holds only in-frame clones and misses some; the assay was immunoSEQ multiplex PCR. The top ten clones hold over 4.5% of a sample with fewer than 65,000 clones, around 87% of them seen once. Sequencing was performed on PBMCs. The TCR comes from a human donor in good health. Some clones in this sample may be carry-over from other donors' samples. V and J are TRBV2 and TRBJ2-1; D unclear. The chain's CDR3 is CASSVARSNEQFF. The CDR3 nucleotides read TGTGCCAGCAGCGTGGCTCGGAGCAATGAGCAGTTCTTC.